This is a list of T cell receptor beta chains from one sample in a study of Graves' ophthalmopathy and Graves' hyperthyroidism. One entry per CDR3 protein, called by TCRdb with MiXCR from the multiplex PCR reads. The sample yields 350,000 to 400,000 distinct CDR3 sequences, approximately 15% seen once. Source material: peripheral blood. These receptors came from a woman younger than 35 with stable Graves' hyperthyroidism. CDR3s include the opening cysteine and the closing phenylalanine or tryptophan. A D gene is named only where the DNA matches it firmly. Size values are once, few and many counts, or a class for expanded clones, and some rows have none.

DNA: TGTGCCAGCAGTCCTGGGCCGACAGGCAATAGCCACTATGGCTACACCTTC; CDR3: CASSPGPTGNSHYGYTF; D: -; J: TRBJ1-2; size: many; length: 17; V: TRBV12-3/TRBV12-4
DNA: TGCAGCGTTTCCGCCTCGAACACTGAAGCTTTCTTT; CDR3: CSVSASNTEAFF; D: -; J: TRBJ1-1; size: many; length: 12; V: TRBV29-1
DNA: TGTGCCAGCAGTTGGGAGGCCTACGAGCAGTACTTC; CDR3: CASSWEAYEQYF; D: -; J: TRBJ2-7; size: many; length: 12; V: TRBV6-2/TRBV6-3
DNA: TGCGCCAGCACCGAAAGAAGAGGCAGGGTGGACTATGGCTACACCTTC; CDR3: CASTERRGRVDYGYTF; D: -; J: TRBJ1-2; size: many; length: 16; V: TRBV4-1
DNA: TGTGCCAGTAGTCCCCCGACAGGTGCGTGGACTGAAGCTTTCTTT; CDR3: CASSPPTGAWTEAFF; D: -; J: TRBJ1-1; size: many; length: 15; V: TRBV19
DNA: TGTGCCAGCAGCTTAGTTGGGACAGGGGGCGCGGGTGGCAATCAGCCCCAGCATTTT; CDR3: CASSLVGTGGAGGNQPQHF; D: TRBD1; J: TRBJ1-5; size: many; length: 19; V: TRBV11-2
DNA: TGTGCCAGCAGGCCGGACACAAACACTGAAGCTTTCTTT; CDR3: CASRPDTNTEAFF; D: -; J: TRBJ1-1; size: many; length: 13; V: TRBV7-9
DNA: TGTGCTTCACGAGTGAGGGATTCACCCCTCCACTTT; CDR3: CASRVRDSPLHF; D: -; J: TRBJ1-6; size: few; length: 12; V: TRBV28
DNA: TGTGCCAGCAGCTTAGCGACGAGCGGACTAGTCGAGGTGCTGTACTTC; CDR3: CASSLATSGLVEVLYF; D: TRBD2; J: TRBJ2-7; size: many; length: 16; V: TRBV7-9
DNA: TGTGCCAGCAGCCAGACCGGGACAGGGGACAACTATGGCTACACCTTC; CDR3: CASSQTGTGDNYGYTF; D: TRBD1; J: TRBJ1-2; size: -; length: 16; V: TRBV11-1
DNA: TGCGCCAGCAGCTTTTCTGGACAGGGACACGGGGAGCTGTTTTTT; CDR3: CASSFSGQGHGELFF; D: TRBD1; J: TRBJ2-2; size: few; length: 15; V: TRBV5-1
DNA: TGTGCCAGCAGCTTAGTTCGCGGCGGGGGGGCCACTGAAGCTTTCTTT; CDR3: CASSLVRGGGATEAFF; D: -; J: TRBJ1-1; size: many; length: 16; V: TRBV11-2
DNA: TGTGCCAGCAGCTTGGTAGGTAGGACAGGGTCGCGCGGGGCCAACGTCCTGACTTTC; CDR3: CASSLVGRTGSRGANVLTF; D: TRBD1; J: TRBJ2-6; size: -; length: 19; V: TRBV5-6
DNA: TGCAGTGCGAGACTAGTTGGGACCCAGTACTTC; CDR3: CSARLVGTQYF; D: -; J: TRBJ2-5; size: many; length: 11; V: TRBV20-1
DNA: TGTGCCAGCAGTTACACCGACCGGGACACTGAAGCTTTCTTT; CDR3: CASSYTDRDTEAFF; D: -; J: TRBJ1-1; size: many; length: 14; V: TRBV6-2/TRBV6-3
DNA: TGTGCCAGCAGTTTAAGTCCGGGACCGGACACAGATACGCAGTATTTT; CDR3: CASSLSPGPDTDTQYF; D: -; J: TRBJ2-3; size: -; length: 16; V: TRBV28
DNA: TGTGCCAGCAGGAGGACAGGGCAGAACACCGGGGAGCTGTTTTTT; CDR3: CASRRTGQNTGELFF; D: TRBD1; J: TRBJ2-2; size: few; length: 15; V: TRBV9
DNA: TGCAGTGCTAGAGATTCAAGAGGCTGGAACTATGGCTACACCTTC; CDR3: CSARDSRGWNYGYTF; D: -; J: TRBJ1-2; size: many; length: 15; V: TRBV20-1
DNA: TGTGCCAGCAGTTACGGTTTCTACCGCTACTACGAGCAGTACTTC; CDR3: CASSYGFYRYYEQYF; D: -; J: TRBJ2-7; size: -; length: 15; V: TRBV6-2/TRBV6-3
DNA: TGTGCCAGCACTGAGACCGGGACAGGGGGAGACGAGCAGTACTTC; CDR3: CASTETGTGGDEQYF; D: TRBD1; J: TRBJ2-7; size: -; length: 15; V: TRBV6-1